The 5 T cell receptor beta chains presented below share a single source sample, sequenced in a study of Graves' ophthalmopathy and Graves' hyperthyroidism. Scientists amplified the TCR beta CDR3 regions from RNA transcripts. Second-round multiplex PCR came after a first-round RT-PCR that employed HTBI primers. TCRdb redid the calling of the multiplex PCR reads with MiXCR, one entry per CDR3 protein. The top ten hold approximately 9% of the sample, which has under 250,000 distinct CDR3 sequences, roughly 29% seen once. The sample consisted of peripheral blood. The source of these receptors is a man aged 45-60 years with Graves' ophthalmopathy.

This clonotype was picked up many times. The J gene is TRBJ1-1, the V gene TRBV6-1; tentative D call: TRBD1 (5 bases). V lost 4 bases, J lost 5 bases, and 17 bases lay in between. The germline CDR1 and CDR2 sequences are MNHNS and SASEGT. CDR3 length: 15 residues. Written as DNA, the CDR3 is TGTGCCAGCAGTGCGATACAGGCGGGAAGGACTGAAGCTTTCTTT. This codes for CASSAIQAGRTEAFF.

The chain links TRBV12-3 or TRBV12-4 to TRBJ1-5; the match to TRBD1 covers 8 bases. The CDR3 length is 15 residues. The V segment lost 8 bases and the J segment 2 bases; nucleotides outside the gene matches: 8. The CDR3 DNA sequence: TGTGCCAGCGAACACAGGGGGAATGGCAATCAGCCCCAGCATTTT. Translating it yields CASEHRGNGNQPQHF.

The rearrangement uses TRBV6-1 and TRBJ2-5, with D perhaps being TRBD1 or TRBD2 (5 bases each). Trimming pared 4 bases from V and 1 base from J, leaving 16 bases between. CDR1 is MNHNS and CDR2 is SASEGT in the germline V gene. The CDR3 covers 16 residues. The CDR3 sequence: CASSASGTGIQETQYF. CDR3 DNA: TGTGCCAGCAGTGCATCCGGGACGGGCATCCAAGAGACCCAGTACTTC.

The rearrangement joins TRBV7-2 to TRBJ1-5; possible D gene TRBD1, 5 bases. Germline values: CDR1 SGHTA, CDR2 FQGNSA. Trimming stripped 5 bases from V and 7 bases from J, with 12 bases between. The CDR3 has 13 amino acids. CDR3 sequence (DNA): TGTGCCAGCAGCCGGGGATGGGGCCAGCCCCAGCATTTT. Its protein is CASSRGWGQPQHF.

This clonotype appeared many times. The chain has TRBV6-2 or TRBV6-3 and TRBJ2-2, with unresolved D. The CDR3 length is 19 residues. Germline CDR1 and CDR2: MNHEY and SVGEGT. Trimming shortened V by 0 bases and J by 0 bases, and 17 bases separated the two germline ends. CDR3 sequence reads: CASSYSLADSFANTGELFF. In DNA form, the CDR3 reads TGTGCCAGCAGTTACTCGCTTGCCGACTCGTTCGCGAACACCGGGGAGCTGTTTTTT.